This passage covers 14 T cell receptor beta chains from one sample sequenced in a study of blood T cell repertoires in COVID-19. Here immunoSEQ multiplex PCR was the method, and the copy in TCRdb shows in-frame clones only, minus some. The sample has 300,000 or so clones; roughly 90% are singletons. Material: peripheral blood. The receptor source for this set is a woman in her thirties with COVID-19, enrolled during active disease.

Here the CDR3 DNA reads TGTGCCAGCAGCTTGGCTGGACAGGGGAGCTATGGCTACACCTTC. It translates to CASSLAGQGSYGYTF. The rearrangement links TRBV5-5 to TRBJ1-2; 9 bases match TRBD1. The CDR3 contains 15 residues. Germline CDR1 and CDR2: SGHKS and YYEKEE (reference sequence). V shed 0 bases and J 4 bases; nucleotides not matched to a gene: 4.

The chain is built from TRBV28 and TRBJ2-1, with a tentative D call TRBD2 (6 bases). CDR1 MDHEN and CDR2 SYDVKM come from the germline V gene. Trimming took off 6 bases at V and 7 bases at J, with 19 bases between the two ends. This CDR3 comprises 15 residues. CDR3 bases: TGTGCCAGCAGCCCCACCCGGGGGTTGAAGAATGAGCAGTTCTTC. As protein: CASSPTRGLKNEQFF.

The chain couples TRBV19 to TRBJ1-4; D is uncertain. The germline gives CDR1 LNHDA, CDR2 SQIVND (reference sequence). The CDR3 spans 15 residues. Trimming left V 6 bases short and J 4 bases short, with 15 bases between. The CDR3, as DNA: TGTGCCAGTAGCCTCAGGAGGGCAATTAATGAAAAACTGTTTTTT. It yields the protein CASSLRRAINEKLFF.

The chain couples TRBV7-9 to TRBJ2-2; 7 bases align to TRBD1. V gave up 10 bases and J gave up 5 bases; unmatched junction bases: 10. CDR3 length: 14 amino acids. Germline-derived CDR1 and CDR2 are SEHNR and FQNEAQ (reference sequence). Here the CDR3 DNA reads TGTGCCACCAACCCCCTGACAGGGACCGGGGAGCTGTTTTTT. Translating gives CATNPLTGTGELFF.

The CDR3 DNA is TGTGCCAGCAGAAAAGAGTACAACACCGGGGAGCTGTTTTTT. Its translation: CASRKEYNTGELFF. The rearrangement links TRBV6-6 to TRBJ2-2; unclear D gene. Germline V gene sequence: CDR1 MNHNY, CDR2 SVGAGI (reference sequence). The V end lost 6 bases, the J end lost 2 bases, and 10 bases lay between the germline ends. The CDR3 sequence is 14 residues long.

The chain recombines TRBV19 with TRBJ2-5; 7 bases are shared with TRBD2. The CDR3 is 14 residues long. V lost 7 bases, J lost 5 bases, and 10 bases stayed unmatched. The germline V gene encodes CDR1 LNHDA and CDR2 SQIVND (reference sequence). Here the CDR3 DNA reads TGTGCCAGTAACATCGGGGGGTTAGGGGAGACCCAGTACTTC. Translating gives CASNIGGLGETQYF.

The chain joins TRBV7-6 to TRBJ2-1, with TRBD1 matching over 8 bases. Germline CDR1 and CDR2: SGHVS and FNYEAQ. J was trimmed by 7 bases and V by 0 bases; bases with no gene match: 5. This CDR3 contains 15 residues. CDR3 DNA: TGTGCCAGCAGCTTAGCCCAGGGGGCGATGAATGAGCAGTTCTTC. Translation gives CASSLAQGAMNEQFF.

The chain recombines TRBV19 with TRBJ1-3; a possible D gene is TRBD1 (6 bases). V was cut by 10 bases and J by 2 bases, with 12 bases left in between. CDR1 and CDR2 (germline): LNHDA, SQIVND (reference sequence). The CDR3 spans 13 residues. CDR3: CATCQGPGNTIYF. The CDR3 DNA is TGTGCCACCTGCCAGGGGCCTGGAAACACCATATATTTT.

DNA for the CDR3: TGTGCCAGCAGCCCCCCGGGACTACCCTCCTACAATGAGCAGTTCTTC. It encodes CASSPPGLPSYNEQFF. The rearrangement links TRBV3-1 (or the pseudogene TRBV3-2) to TRBJ2-1; TRBD2 matches at 7 bases. The germline CDR1 and CDR2 sequences are LGHDT and YNNKEL (reference sequence). V dropped 4 bases and J dropped 0; count of bases not matched to a gene: 6. The CDR3 spans 16 residues.

The rearrangement links TRBV5-1 to TRBJ2-1; TRBD2 matches 13 bases. Germline trimming cut 4 bases from V and 11 bases from J; bases unmatched to any gene: 3. The CDR3 covers 13 residues. CDR1 and CDR2 (germline): SGHRS, YFSETQ. CDR3 bases: TGCGCCAGCAGCAACGGGACTAGCGGGAAGCAGTTCTTC. Its translation is CASSNGTSGKQFF.

The J gene is TRBJ2-3, the V gene TRBV10-1, with TRBD1 matching over 11 bases. The CDR3 length is 13 residues. V trimming: 6 bases; J trimming: 5 bases; junction bases outside the gene matches: 1. The germline CDR1 and CDR2 sequences are WNHNN and SYGVQD (reference sequence). CDR3 sequence: CASRGQGEDTQYF. The CDR3 nucleotides are TGCGCCAGCAGGGGACAGGGGGAAGATACGCAGTATTTT.

The rearrangement links TRBV27 to TRBJ2-3; TRBD2 agrees at 11 bases. This CDR3 region has 23 residues. The V and J ends lost 3 bases and 4 bases, in that order; junction bases with no gene match: 27. Germline loops: CDR1 MNHEY, CDR2 SMNVEV (reference sequence). The CDR3 nucleotides are TGTGCCAGCAGTTTTTATGATCGCGGGAATAGAGGGATAGCGGGAGGGCCCCCAGATACGCAGTATTTT. Amino acid sequence: CASSFYDRGNRGIAGGPPDTQYF.

The chain joins TRBV5-1 to TRBJ2-3; D gene uncertain. Per the germline V gene, CDR1 is SGHRS and CDR2 is YFSETQ. CDR3 length: 17 amino acids. Trimming pared 0 bases from V and 4 bases from J, leaving 18 bases between. The CDR3 region is CASSLGAFSAKADTQYF. In DNA, the CDR3 is TGCGCCAGCAGCTTGGGGGCCTTCAGTGCCAAGGCAGATACGCAGTATTTT.

The chain joins TRBV11-1 to TRBJ1-1; 7 bases are shared with TRBD1. The V segment lost 6 bases and the J segment 6 bases; nucleotides outside the gene matches: 13. This CDR3 is built from 15 residues. Germline loops: CDR1 SGHAT, CDR2 FQDESV (reference sequence). The chain's CDR3 is CASSLSSRGTPEAFF. CDR3 nucleotide sequence: TGTGCCAGCAGTCTTAGTTCCAGGGGGACCCCTGAAGCTTTCTTT. The full variable domain, in which reference TRBV11-1 and TRBJ1-1 provide the parts outside the CDR3, is EAEVAQSPRYKITEKSQAVAFWCDPISGHATLYWYRQILGQGPELLVQFQDESVVDDSQLPKDRFSAERLKGVDSTLKIQPAELGDSAMYLCASSLSSRGTPEAFFGQGTRLTVV.